The 28 T cell receptor beta chains given below trace back to one sample, sequenced in a study of post-analysis software for immune sequencing data (dated by TCRdb to between 2015 and 2017). Results and caveats for the whole study, not just this receptor: Significantly higher frequencies in patients than in controls were found for roughly 5 TRBV segments, including TRBV5-6, TRBV5-1 and TRBV20-1.

Library generation was performed with PCR. Sequencing took place on an Illumina HiSeq 2500. To reduce PCR and sequencing biases, unique molecular identifiers were incorporated into the TCR beta cDNA libraries. TCRdb trimmed the raw reads at Q25, called clones with MiXCR and kept productive beta chains. One record per CDR3 amino acid sequence lists the most common genes and DNA. The sample data list around 440,000 distinct CDR3 sequences, and roughly 45% of these were observed just once. The ten largest clones add up to about 12% of the sample. Their antigen targets remain unknown. Sequencing was carried out using blood. The receptors here all came from a girl aged 5 to 17 with multiple sclerosis.

The chain combines TRBV4-1 with TRBJ1-5; 7 bases are a match to TRBD1. Germline lookup yields CDR1 MGHRA and CDR2 YSYEKL. V lost 0 bases and J lost 2; bases outside the gene matches: 7. The CDR3 is 17 amino acids. The DNA for the CDR3 is TGCGCCAGCAGCCAAGAGGTTCAAACAGGGGGCAATCAGCCCCAGCATTTT. Translated: CASSQEVQTGGNQPQHF.

The chain links TRBV12-3 or TRBV12-4 to TRBJ2-7; perhaps TRBD2 as D (5 bases). V was clipped by 5 bases and J by 4 bases, with 21 bases between them. The CDR3 spans 16 residues. The CDR3 nucleotides are TGTGCCAGCAGTGTAGACCTAGTGGGAGTTGCTTACGAGCAGTACTTC. Translated, it gives CASSVDLVGVAYEQYF.

This clonotype was seen a handful of times. The chain has TRBV12-3 or TRBV12-4 and TRBJ2-1; the D is unclear. V lost 3 bases to trimming and J lost 0 bases, with 3 bases between them. The CDR3 totals 13 residues. CDR3 sequence: CASSFNSYNEQFF. DNA for the CDR3: TGTGCCAGCAGTTTCAACTCCTACAATGAGCAGTTCTTC.

This clonotype has a handful of counts. This sequence joins TRBV20-1 and TRBJ2-7, with 8 bases aligning to TRBD2. The CDR3 contains 14 residues. CDR1 DFQATT and CDR2 SNEGSKA come from the germline V gene (reference sequence). After removal of 6 bases from V and 7 bases from J, the junction contained 14 bases not matched to a gene. The CDR3 region is CSATGGSSLDEQYF. CDR3 in DNA: TGCAGTGCAACGGGAGGGTCGTCCCTTGATGAGCAGTACTTC.

The sample holds a few counts of this clonotype. The rearrangement links TRBV24-1 to TRBJ2-5, with 10 bases aligning to TRBD2. Looked up from germline, CDR1 is KGHDR and CDR2 is SFDVKD. The J segment lost 3 bases and the V segment lost 1 base, leaving 4 bases of the junction unmatched. This CDR3 is built from 16 residues. The CDR3 coding sequence is TGTGCCACCAGTGATTTTACTAGCGGGACCGAAGAGACCCAGTACTTC. It encodes CATSDFTSGTEETQYF.

This clonotype was detected only once. The chain links TRBV20-1 to TRBJ2-1, with 7 nucleotides matching TRBD2. Trimming took 0 bases from V and 6 from J; bases not matched to a gene: 11. CDR1 DFQATT and CDR2 SNEGSKA come from the germline V gene (reference sequence). The CDR3 runs to 16 residues. The CDR3 nucleotides read TGCAGTGCTAGAGAATCTCGGGACCCGGGGGGCAATGAGCAGTTCTTC. Protein product: CSARESRDPGGNEQFF.

V usage is TRBV20-1 and J usage is TRBJ1-1; a possible D gene is TRBD1 (5 bases). The CDR3 has 14 amino acids. Germline-derived CDR1 and CDR2 are DFQATT and SNEGSKA (reference sequence). CDR3 nucleotides: TGCAGCGCCACGAGGCGGGGGGTGAACACTGAAGCTTTCTTT. This encodes CSATRRGVNTEAFF.

The chain links TRBV5-1 to TRBJ2-7, with 8 nucleotides matching TRBD1. The germline gives CDR1 SGHRS, CDR2 YFSETQ. The CDR3 loop spans 15 amino acids. V shed 2 bases and J 4 bases; nucleotides not matched to a gene: 8. The CDR3 is CASSFGPGQAYEQYF. For the CDR3, the DNA is TGCGCCAGCAGCTTCGGTCCGGGACAGGCTTACGAGCAGTACTTC.

The chain has TRBV4-3 and TRBJ1-5; TRBD1 is a possible D gene (5 bases). Germline V gene sequence: CDR1 LGHNA, CDR2 YSLEER. The CDR3 runs 12 residues. Deletions cut 11 bases from V and 0 bases from J, with 8 bases between. CDR3: CAVGDSNQPQHF. The CDR3 bases are TGCGCCGTAGGGGATAGCAATCAGCCCCAGCATTTT.

The V and J genes are TRBV12-3 or TRBV12-4 and TRBJ1-6; 10 bases match TRBD1. The CDR3 consists of 16 residues. The junction had 9 bases not matched to a gene; V was cut back by 6 bases and J by 7 bases. DNA for the CDR3: TGTGCCAGCAGGCGACAGGGGGCGTTATTGAATTCACCCCTCCACTTT. This codes for CASRRQGALLNSPLHF.

This chain joins TRBV3-1 and TRBJ2-5; D is possibly TRBD2 (6 bases). V lost 2 bases and J lost 3, with 13 bases in between. The CDR3 has 15 residues. Germline loops: CDR1 LGHDT, CDR2 YNNKEL (reference sequence). Written as DNA, the CDR3 is TGTGCCAGCAGCCAACCTCTGACTAGGAAAGAGACCCAGTACTTC. As protein: CASSQPLTRKETQYF.

The gene calls are TRBV7-9 and TRBJ2-3, with TRBD1 identical over 8 bases. Germline assignment: CDR1 SEHNR and CDR2 FQNEAQ (reference sequence). The V and J ends lost 2 bases and 2 bases, in that order; junction bases with no gene match: 3. This CDR3 is 15 amino acids long. DNA for the CDR3: TGTGCCAGCAGCTTAACGGGACAGGCCACAGATACGCAGTATTTT. It yields the protein CASSLTGQATDTQYF.

This clonotype was observed once. The chain is built from TRBV12-3 or TRBV12-4 and TRBJ2-1; 7 nucleotides agree with TRBD1. There are 13 residues in the CDR3. V trimming: 6 bases; J trimming: 8 bases; junction bases outside the gene matches: 7. The CDR3 bases are TGTGCCAGCAGCGACAGGGTAGGGGATGAGCAGTTCTTC. It encodes CASSDRVGDEQFF.

The chain uses TRBV4-1 and TRBJ2-7, with 7 bases lining up with TRBD2. CDR1 and CDR2 from the germline V gene are MGHRA and YSYEKL. The ends lost 2 bases at V and 4 bases at J; junction bases unmatched: 11. The CDR3 consists of 16 residues. For the CDR3, the DNA is TGCGCCAGCAGCCAAAAGCAAAGCGGGATCCAATACGAGCAGTACTTC. As protein: CASSQKQSGIQYEQYF.

The chain couples TRBV7-9 to TRBJ1-2, with D uncertain. The CDR3 spans 13 residues. CDR1 and CDR2 (germline): SEHNR, FQNEAQ (reference sequence). Trimming took off 8 bases at V and 0 bases at J, with 10 bases between the two ends. CDR3 loop: CASDPGANYGYTF. The CDR3 nucleotides are TGTGCCAGCGATCCGGGAGCTAACTATGGCTACACCTTC.

V gene TRBV5-1 combines with J gene TRBJ1-2, with D possibly matching TRBD1 (6 bases). The CDR3 loop spans 13 amino acids. CDR1 is SGHRS, CDR2 YFSETQ, per germline. V was trimmed by 4 bases and J by 8 bases, leaving 15 bases between them. The CDR3 sequence is CASSLRTARGYTF. The CDR3 region has the DNA TGCGCCAGCAGCCTCAGGACAGCACGGGGCTACACCTTC.

This chain links TRBV5-1 with TRBJ2-5; D unresolved. The V gene lost 0 bases and the J gene lost 4 bases, with 13 bases spanning the gap. This CDR3 spans 15 amino acids. Germline values: CDR1 SGHRS, CDR2 YFSETQ. This chain's CDR3 is CASSLDVTGPETQYF. CDR3 nucleotide sequence: TGCGCCAGCAGCTTGGACGTCACGGGTCCAGAGACCCAGTACTTC. Full variable domain (remainder filled in from reference TRBV5-1 and TRBJ2-5): KAGVTQTPRYLIKTRGQQVTLSCSPISGHRSVSWYQQTPGQGLQFLFEYFSETQRNKGNFPGRFSGRQFSNSRSEMNVSTLELGDSALYLCASSLDVTGPETQYFGPGTRLLVL.

The chain carries TRBV11-2 and TRBJ2-7, with a tentative D call TRBD1 (5 bases). Trimming took 3 bases from V and 0 from J, leaving 12 bases between them. Germline V lookup: CDR1 SGHAT, CDR2 FQNNGV. The CDR3 is made up of 15 amino acids. The CDR3 spells CASSLGLNPSYEQYF. For the CDR3, the DNA is TGTGCCAGCAGCTTGGGGCTTAACCCCTCCTACGAGCAGTACTTC.

This clonotype was seen more than once but under ten times. The CDR3 DNA sequence: TGTGCCAGCAGCGGGGAGACGGGGGGAATGGATGAAAAACTGTTTTTT. It translates to CASSGETGGMDEKLFF. V usage is TRBV9 and J usage is TRBJ1-4; a possible D gene is TRBD1 (5 bases). Trimming took off 3 bases at V and 6 bases at J, with 18 bases between the two ends. The CDR3 has 16 amino acids. Germline V gene sequence: CDR1 SGDLS, CDR2 YYNGEE.

V gene TRBV12-3 or TRBV12-4 combines with J gene TRBJ2-5; D is uncertain. The germline V and J ends were trimmed by 6 bases and 3 bases, with 20 bases remaining between them. The CDR3 is made up of 16 amino acids. The CDR3 nucleotides read TGTGCCAGCAGCCGCGGCCCGTTCGTTGCAGAAGAGACCCAGTACTTC. Translating gives CASSRGPFVAEETQYF.

The chain carries TRBV10-3 and TRBJ1-5; 7 nucleotides line up with TRBD1. Germline lookup yields CDR1 ENHRY and CDR2 SYGVKD. This CDR3 spans 17 amino acids. The junction had 8 bases not matched to a gene; V was cut back by 0 bases and J by 3 bases. CDR3 coding DNA: TGTGCCATCAGTGAGTCCGGAAGCGGGACAGACAATCAGCCCCAGCATTTT. As protein: CAISESGSGTDNQPQHF.

The gene calls are TRBV7-2 and TRBJ2-5; 9 bases agree with TRBD2. CDR3 length equals 17 residues. Trimming removed 1 base from V and 5 bases from J; junction bases left unmatched: 11. In germline, CDR1 is SGHTA, CDR2 FQGNSA. CDR3 nucleotides: TGTGCCAGCAGCTTAGATATCTTAGCGGGAGTATGGGAGACCCAGTACTTC. Its translation: CASSLDILAGVWETQYF.

This clonotype has more than one count but fewer than ten. Written as DNA, the CDR3 is TGTGCCAGCAGCCAGGACGGAAACACTGAAGCTTTCTTT. Translation gives CASSQDGNTEAFF. The chain recombines TRBV7-3 with TRBJ1-1; D is uncertain. V was clipped by 5 bases and J by 2 bases, with 9 bases between them. Germline V CDR1 and CDR2: SGHTA, FQGTGA. The CDR3 spans 13 residues.

This clonotype has only a few counts. The chain uses TRBV20-1 and TRBJ1-6, with 8 bases matching TRBD1. CDR1 is DFQATT and CDR2 is SNEGSKA in the germline V gene (reference sequence). The CDR3 spans 15 residues. V lost 3 bases to trimming and J lost 8 bases; unmatched junction nucleotides: 9. The CDR3 sequence: CSASIGQGRHSPLHF. Here the CDR3 DNA reads TGCAGTGCTAGTATTGGACAGGGAAGGCATTCACCCCTCCACTTT.

V gene TRBV30 combines with J gene TRBJ1-2; D is ambiguous. Germline V gene lookup returns CDR1 GTSNPN and CDR2 SVGIG (reference sequence). V was trimmed by 4 bases and J by 6 bases, leaving 9 bases between them. The CDR3 spans 11 residues. The CDR3 here is CAWMPGDGYTF. The CDR3, as DNA: TGTGCCTGGATGCCCGGGGATGGCTACACCTTC.

Only a few counts were recorded for this clonotype. The chain links TRBV28 to TRBJ2-7; a weak D match, TRBD2 (6 bases). CDR1 is MDHEN and CDR2 is SYDVKM in the germline V gene. The CDR3 contains 18 residues. Trimming took off 1 base at V and 0 bases at J, with 19 bases between the two ends. CDR3 bases: TGTGCCAGCAGTTTATCGGGTCTTGGGAGGCCGGGCTCCTACGAGCAGTACTTC. Translating gives CASSLSGLGRPGSYEQYF.

The J gene is TRBJ2-7, the V gene TRBV28; 11 bases are a match to TRBD2. This CDR3 is 16 amino acids long. V dropped 5 bases and J dropped 2; count of bases not matched to a gene: 8. Germline lookup yields CDR1 MDHEN and CDR2 SYDVKM. In nucleotides, the CDR3 is TGTGCCAGCAGTACCTCGGGACTAGCGGAGACCTACGAGCAGTACTTC. It specifies CASSTSGLAETYEQYF.

The chain uses TRBV3-1 and TRBJ2-1; either TRBD1 or TRBD2 may fit D (8 bases each). The CDR3 loop spans 17 amino acids. V gave up 4 bases and J gave up 7 bases, with 23 bases separating them. Germline lookup yields CDR1 LGHDT and CDR2 YNNKEL (reference sequence). CDR3 in amino acids: CASSRAGGRRLANEQFF. In DNA, the CDR3 is TGTGCCAGCAGCCGGGCAGGGGGCAGGAGACTAGCGAATGAGCAGTTCTTC.